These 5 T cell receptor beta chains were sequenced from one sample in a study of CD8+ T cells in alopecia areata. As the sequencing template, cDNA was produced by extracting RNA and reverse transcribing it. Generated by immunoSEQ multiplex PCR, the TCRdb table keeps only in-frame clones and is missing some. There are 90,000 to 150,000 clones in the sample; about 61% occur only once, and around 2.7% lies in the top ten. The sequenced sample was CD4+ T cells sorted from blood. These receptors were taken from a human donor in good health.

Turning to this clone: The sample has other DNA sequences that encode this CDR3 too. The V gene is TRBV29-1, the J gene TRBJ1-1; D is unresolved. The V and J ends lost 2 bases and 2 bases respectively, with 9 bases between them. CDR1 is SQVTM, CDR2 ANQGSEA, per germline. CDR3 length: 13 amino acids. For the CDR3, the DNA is TGCAGCGTTGAACGACCCCTTAACACTGAAGCTTTCTTT. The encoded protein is CSVERPLNTEAFF.

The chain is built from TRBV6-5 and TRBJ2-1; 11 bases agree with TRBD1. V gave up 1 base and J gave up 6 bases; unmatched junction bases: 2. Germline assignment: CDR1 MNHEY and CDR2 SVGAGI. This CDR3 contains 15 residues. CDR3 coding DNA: TGTGCCAGCAGTTACTACGGACAGGGGGCCAATGAGCAGTTCTTC. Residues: CASSYYGQGANEQFF.

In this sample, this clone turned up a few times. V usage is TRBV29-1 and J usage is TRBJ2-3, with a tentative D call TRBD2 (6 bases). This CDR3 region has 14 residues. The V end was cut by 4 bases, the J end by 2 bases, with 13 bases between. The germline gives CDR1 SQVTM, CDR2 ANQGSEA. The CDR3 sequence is CSVASRGTTDTQYF. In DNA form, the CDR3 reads TGCAGCGTTGCATCGCGGGGAACCACAGATACGCAGTATTTT.

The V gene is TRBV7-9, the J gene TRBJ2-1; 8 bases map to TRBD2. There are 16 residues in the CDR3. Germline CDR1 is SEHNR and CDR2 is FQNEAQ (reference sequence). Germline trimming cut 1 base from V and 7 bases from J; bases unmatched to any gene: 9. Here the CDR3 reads CASSLVGGSGVNEQFF. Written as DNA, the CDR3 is TGTGCCAGCAGCTTAGTCGGTGGTAGCGGGGTAAATGAGCAGTTCTTC.

The CDR3 region has the DNA TGTGCCAGCACCCGGACAGGAAGGTCAACTAATGAAAAACTGTTTTTT. Protein product: CASTRTGRSTNEKLFF. This chain joins TRBV2 and TRBJ1-4; 7 bases fit TRBD1. Per germline, CDR1 SNHLY and CDR2 FYNNEI. V lost 7 bases and J lost 0; bases outside the gene matches: 8. This CDR3 has 16 amino acids.